The 28 T cell receptor beta chains in this list originate from one sample, sequenced in a study of cytomegalovirus exposure and HLA in healthy donors. Vbeta (60) and Jbeta (13) primers were used in the PCR. Sequencing was performed with immunoSEQ multiplex PCR; in TCRdb, only in-frame clones are kept and a portion is missing. Among 100,000 to 150,000 clones listed, approximately 87% were seen once. Sequencing was carried out using PBMCs. These receptors all come from a woman aged 30 to 39 in good health and CMV-seronegative.

This clone came up once. This chain uses TRBV7-8 with TRBJ1-6; TRBD1 might be the D (6 bases). CDR1 and CDR2 (germline): SGHVS, FQNEAQ. The CDR3 has 15 residues. Trimming took 1 base from V and 6 from J, leaving 10 bases between them. The CDR3, as DNA: TGTGCCAGCAGCTTAGTCGCAGGGGCTAATTCACCCCTCCACTTT. Encoded protein: CASSLVAGANSPLHF.

This chain joins TRBV11-2 and TRBJ1-2, with D possibly TRBD1 on 6 matching bases. Germline-derived CDR1 and CDR2 are SGHAT and FQNNGV. There are 16 residues in the CDR3. With 4 bases removed from V and 0 bases from J, the gap between germline ends came to 15 bases. The CDR3 coding sequence is TGTGCCAGCAGCTCGCCCAGCCAGGGGTCTAACTATGGCTACACCTTC. Translation: CASSSPSQGSNYGYTF.

V gene TRBV10-3 combines with J gene TRBJ1-2, with D perhaps matching TRBD1 (6 bases). V lost 6 bases and J 5 bases, leaving 13 bases between the germline ends. CDR3 length: 13 amino acids. Germline loops: CDR1 ENHRY, CDR2 SYGVKD. The CDR3 is CAISEGQQYGYTF. CDR3 coding DNA: TGTGCCATCAGCGAAGGACAGCAGTATGGCTACACCTTC.

The chain combines TRBV7-9 with TRBJ1-2; unclear D gene. V shed 5 bases and J shed 7 bases, with 14 bases lying between them. The CDR3 runs 13 residues. Germline assignment: CDR1 SEHNR and CDR2 FQNEAQ (reference sequence). This CDR3 reads CASSPGILVGYTF. Written as DNA, the CDR3 is TGTGCCAGCAGCCCGGGAATATTGGTTGGCTACACCTTC.

The chain couples TRBV5-1 to TRBJ2-3; 11 bases agree with TRBD1. CDR1 is SGHRS, CDR2 YFSETQ, per germline. This CDR3 is built from 15 residues. Unmatched junction bases numbered 4, after V lost 4 bases and J lost 3 bases. The CDR3 sequence is CASSRDRGGTDTQYF. Here the CDR3 DNA reads TGCGCCAGCAGCAGGGACAGGGGGGGTACAGATACGCAGTATTTT.

The genes are TRBV7-8 and TRBJ2-1; a weak D match, TRBD2 (5 bases). Germline CDR1 and CDR2: SGHVS and FQNEAQ. With 5 bases removed from V and 7 bases from J, the gap between germline ends came to 9 bases. The CDR3 has 12 amino acids. CDR3 residues: CASSIWTNEQFF. DNA of the CDR3: TGTGCCAGCAGCATATGGACTAATGAGCAGTTCTTC.

This chain uses TRBV9 with TRBJ2-7; 13 bases are shared with TRBD2. V was clipped by 4 bases and J by 0 bases; unmatched bases: 13. This CDR3 has 19 residues. CDR1 and CDR2 from the germline V gene are SGDLS and YYNGEE. The CDR3 coding sequence is TGTGCCAGCAGCTCATCTGCCGGGACTAGCGGGACCAGCTCCTACGAGCAGTACTTC. Amino acid sequence: CASSSSAGTSGTSSYEQYF.

The V and J genes are TRBV5-6 and TRBJ2-5; TRBD2 aligns across 10 bases. The V gene's germline CDR1 is SGHDT and CDR2 YYEEEE. The CDR3 runs to 16 residues. Trimming cost V 0 bases and J 11 bases; bases outside gene matches: 13. CDR3 DNA sequence: TGTGCCAGCAGCTTGGCACTAGCGGGGTACTCGAGTCAGCAGTACTTC. This sequence encodes CASSLALAGYSSQQYF.

The V gene is TRBV4-1, the J gene TRBJ2-1; TRBD2 matches 11 bases. With V trimmed by 4 bases and J by 6 bases, 5 bases remained unmatched. Germline assignment: CDR1 MGHRA and CDR2 YSYEKL. This CDR3 region has 15 residues. This CDR3 reads CASSPRLAGFNEQFF. In DNA form, the CDR3 reads TGCGCCAGCAGCCCTAGACTAGCGGGGTTCAATGAGCAGTTCTTC.

V and J are TRBV18 and TRBJ1-2; D may be TRBD1 (6 bases). The CDR3 has 14 residues. Germline V gene data show CDR1 as KGHSH and CDR2 as LQKENI. V lost 4 bases and J 2 bases, leaving 11 bases between the germline ends. Here the CDR3 reads CASSRTTGNYGYTF. CDR3 nucleotides: TGTGCCAGCTCACGTACAACAGGGAACTATGGCTACACCTTC.

The V and J genes are TRBV6-1 and TRBJ2-3; tentative D call: TRBD1 (6 bases). V lost 5 bases and J 0 bases, leaving 12 bases between the germline ends. The CDR3 is 15 residues long. Germline V gene lookup returns CDR1 MNHNS and CDR2 SASEGT. CDR3 DNA: TGTGCCAGCAGTTTCACAGGGCTAAGCACAGATACGCAGTATTTT. Translation: CASSFTGLSTDTQYF.

The chain has TRBV6-5 and TRBJ2-5; D might be TRBD1 (5 bases). V lost 0 bases to trimming and J lost 3 bases, with 8 bases between them. Per germline, CDR1 MNHEY and CDR2 SVGAGI. This CDR3 is built from 14 residues. The CDR3 nucleotides are TGTGCCAGCAGTTACTCGTCAGGGAAAGAGACCCAGTACTTC. Translated: CASSYSSGKETQYF.

This clone has just one count. The V gene is TRBV7-2, the J gene TRBJ2-5; 7 bases are a match to TRBD2. Germline loops: CDR1 SGHTA, CDR2 FQGNSA. This CDR3 contains 15 residues. J was trimmed by 5 bases and V by 1 base; bases with no gene match: 7. In DNA, the CDR3 is TGTGCCAGCAGCTTAGTGGTTCGGGGGGTTGAGACCCAGTACTTC. Amino acid sequence: CASSLVVRGVETQYF.

The CDR3 nucleotides read TGTGCCAGCCGGGGCTATGGCTACACCTTC. This encodes CASRGYGYTF. The J gene is TRBJ1-2, the V gene TRBV7-9; D gene unclear. The CDR3 runs 10 residues. Trimming shortened V by 8 bases and J by 4 bases, and 5 bases separated the two germline ends. Germline V gene data show CDR1 as SEHNR and CDR2 as FQNEAQ (reference sequence).

The chain couples TRBV27 to TRBJ2-1; 10 bases match TRBD2. CDR1 MNHEY and CDR2 SMNVEV come from the germline V gene (reference sequence). V lost 7 bases, J lost 5 bases, and 8 bases stayed unmatched. This CDR3 spans 15 amino acids. The CDR3 nucleotides read TGTGCCAGCACCCTTCTAGCGGGAGCTCACAATGAGCAGTTCTTC. The encoded protein is CASTLLAGAHNEQFF.

The chain carries TRBV7-2 and TRBJ2-7, with D unclear. The germline V gene encodes CDR1 SGHTA and CDR2 FQGNSA. V was cut by 1 base and J by 0 bases, with 7 bases left in between. The CDR3 runs 14 residues. The CDR3 spells CASSLDQYSYEQYF. Written as DNA, the CDR3 is TGTGCCAGCAGCTTAGACCAGTACTCCTACGAGCAGTACTTC.

Only a few counts were recorded for this clone. The chain recombines TRBV15 with TRBJ2-5, with unresolved D. The J call is in doubt because the DNA end fits TRBJ2-7 better. Germline V gene data show CDR1 as LNHNV and CDR2 as YYDKDF (reference sequence). This CDR3 comprises 14 residues. CDR3 amino acids: CATSRGGGSYEQYF. The CDR3 bases are TGTGCCACCAGCAGAGGAGGCGGCTCCTACGAGCAGTACTTC.

The chain links TRBV7-2 to TRBJ1-6; D remains ambiguous. This CDR3 has 14 residues. The V and J ends lost 5 bases and 10 bases respectively, with 15 bases between them. Germline loops: CDR1 SGHTA, CDR2 FQGNSA. The CDR3 DNA reads as TGTGCCAGCAGCCCTAGCGGATTGGAATCACCCCTCCACTTT. Residues: CASSPSGLESPLHF.

This chain links TRBV7-2 with TRBJ2-1, with D tentatively TRBD2 (5 bases). Per the germline V gene, CDR1 is SGHTA and CDR2 is FQGNSA. V was clipped by 3 bases and J by 0 bases, with 9 bases between them. This CDR3 region has 15 residues. The CDR3 DNA follows: TGTGCCAGCAGCTTTCAGACTAACTCCTACAATGAGCAGTTCTTC. The encoded protein is CASSFQTNSYNEQFF.

The chain employs TRBV7-9 and TRBJ2-1; 10 bases fit TRBD2. Germline CDR1 reads SEHNR; CDR2 reads FQNEAQ (reference sequence). This CDR3 region has 18 residues. The ends lost 1 base at V and 10 bases at J; junction bases unmatched: 16. DNA for the CDR3: TGTGCCAGCAGCTTAGGCCGGAGTAGCGGGAGGAAAACCAACGAGCAGTTCTTC. Residues: CASSLGRSSGRKTNEQFF.

The chain joins TRBV18 to TRBJ2-3, with D tentatively TRBD1 (6 bases). The CDR3 is 16 amino acids. Germline assignment: CDR1 KGHSH and CDR2 LQKENI. Trimming left V 0 bases short and J 6 bases short, with 16 bases between. CDR3 residues: CASSPPVGTPSDTQYF. As DNA, the CDR3 is TGTGCCAGCTCACCACCGGTCGGGACACCGTCGGATACGCAGTATTTT.

This chain links TRBV7-9 with TRBJ2-7; D is ambiguous. The germline V gene has CDR1 SEHNR and CDR2 FQNEAQ (reference sequence). Trimming took off 5 bases at V and 0 bases at J, with 11 bases between the two ends. This CDR3 is built from 14 residues. The CDR3, as DNA: TGTGCCAGCAGCCCCGTGGGCGTCTCCTACGAGCAGTACTTC. This gives the protein CASSPVGVSYEQYF.

The chain links TRBV28 to TRBJ1-5, with TRBD1 matching 7 bases. The CDR3 totals 20 residues. Germline-derived CDR1 and CDR2 are MDHEN and SYDVKM. J lost 1 base, V lost 3 bases, and 18 bases had no gene match. The CDR3 coding sequence is TGTGCCAGCAGTTTGCTCCTTCTAAAAACAGGGGATGGGAGCAATCAGCCCCAGCATTTT. It yields the protein CASSLLLLKTGDGSNQPQHF.

This chain connects TRBV7-9 to TRBJ2-7, with D possibly matching TRBD1 (5 bases). V lost 4 bases and J 6 bases, leaving 22 bases between the germline ends. Germline V CDR1 and CDR2: SEHNR, FQNEAQ (reference sequence). The CDR3 is 16 residues long. The CDR3 bases are TGTGCCAGCAGCTCACCCCTAGACAGTTCCCCATCCGAGCAGTACTTC. Amino acid sequence: CASSSPLDSSPSEQYF.

This chain connects TRBV4-3 to TRBJ2-2; weak D call: TRBD2 (5 bases). Trimming left V 3 bases short and J 7 bases short, with 12 bases between. This CDR3 contains 14 residues. Germline V gene lookup returns CDR1 LGHNA and CDR2 YSLEER. The CDR3 protein is CASSQGREGGELFF. In DNA, the CDR3 is TGCGCCAGCAGCCAGGGCCGCGAGGGCGGGGAGCTGTTTTTT.

The rearrangement links TRBV2 to TRBJ1-5, with 8 bases matching TRBD1. The V gene's germline CDR1 is SNHLY and CDR2 FYNNEI. V dropped 6 bases and J dropped 4; count of bases not matched to a gene: 5. The CDR3 loop spans 14 amino acids. CDR3 region: CASRGTGQNQPQHF. The CDR3 DNA sequence: TGTGCCAGCAGGGGGACAGGTCAAAATCAGCCCCAGCATTTT.

This clone appeared a single time. This chain uses TRBV20-1 with TRBJ2-5; the D gene is possibly TRBD1 (5 bases). Germline V gene sequence: CDR1 DFQATT, CDR2 SNEGSKA (reference sequence). CDR3 length equals 10 residues. Trimming pared 8 bases from V and 5 bases from J, leaving 9 bases between. As DNA, the CDR3 is TGCAGTATTAACAGGGAGACCCAGTACTTC. This gives the protein CSINRETQYF.

The rearrangement uses TRBV9 and TRBJ1-1, with TRBD1 matching over 9 bases. The germline V gene has CDR1 SGDLS and CDR2 YYNGEE. There are 15 residues in the CDR3. After removal of 2 bases from V and 7 bases from J, the junction contained 9 bases not matched to a gene. The DNA of the CDR3 is TGTGCCAGCAGCGTTACAACAGGGGGCGCGGGTGAAGCTTTCTTT. It is translated as CASSVTTGGAGEAFF. Complete variable domain (other parts from reference TRBV9 and TRBJ1-1): DSGVTQTPKHLITATGQRVTLRCSPRSGDLSVYWYQQSLDQGLQFLIQYYNGEERAKGNILERFSAQQFPDLHSELNLSSLELGDSALYFCASSVTTGGAGEAFFGQGTRLTVV.